Described below is a single TCR beta chain sequence and its context. The CDR3 contains 16 residues. CDR1 and CDR2 from the germline V gene are MNHEY and SMNVEV (reference sequence). V lost 2 bases and J lost 3, with 14 bases in between. Measured with immunoSEQ multiplex PCR; TCRdb has only the in-frame clones, and not every one. The data hold around 260,000 clones, with more than 80% observed a single time. These data belong to a study of blood T cell repertoires in COVID-19. The rearrangement joins TRBV27 to TRBJ2-4; a possible D gene is TRBD2 (6 bases). Sequencing used PBMCs or T cells enriched from blood (not recorded which). The clonotype was recovered from a woman aged 25 to 39 who had recovered from COVID-19. CDR3 region: CASSLRAEGIKNIQYF. The CDR3 DNA follows: TGTGCCAGCAGTTTAAGGGCGGAGGGAATCAAAAACATTCAGTACTTC.